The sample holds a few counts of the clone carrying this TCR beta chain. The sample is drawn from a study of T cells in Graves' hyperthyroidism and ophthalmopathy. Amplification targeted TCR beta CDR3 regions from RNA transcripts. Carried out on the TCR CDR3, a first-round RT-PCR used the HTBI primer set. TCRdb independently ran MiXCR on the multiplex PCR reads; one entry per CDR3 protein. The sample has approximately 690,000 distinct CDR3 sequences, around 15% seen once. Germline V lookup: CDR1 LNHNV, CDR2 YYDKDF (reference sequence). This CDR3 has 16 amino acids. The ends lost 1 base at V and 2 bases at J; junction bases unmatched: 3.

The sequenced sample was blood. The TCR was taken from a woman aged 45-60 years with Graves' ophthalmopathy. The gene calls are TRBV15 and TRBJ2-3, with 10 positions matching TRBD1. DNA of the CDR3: TGTGCCACCAGCAGAGGAGGGACAGGGGACACAGATACGCAGTATTTT. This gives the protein CATSRGGTGDTDTQYF.